This TCR beta chain was found in a study of vaccination effects on CD4 cells after COVID-19 (dated by TCRdb to 2022 to 2024). Background for the entire study: Participants received two doses of either the BNT162b2 or the mRNA-1273 mRNA SARS-CoV-2 vaccine. Pre-vaccine samples were drawn from a couple of convalescent patients 16 days and one week before the first dose, at 142 and 148 days after COVID-19 diagnosis. The study compared SARS-CoV-2 spike-specific CD4+ TCR repertoires before and after mRNA vaccination in COVID-19 convalescent patients and infection-naive vaccine recipients. A total of ten to eleven COVID-19 convalescent patients and a handful of SARS-CoV-2-naive healthy vaccine recipients were included in the full study. The Oncomine TCR Beta short-read assay on an Illumina iSeq 100 was used to sequence cultures from other donors in the study. Results the study describes overall, beyond this receptor: Both infection-induced and vaccine-induced clones contracted markedly at late post-vaccination timepoints, which is consistent with waning T cell responses. Limitations of the study were the small number of convalescent patients and the absence of early post-infection timepoints. Among convalescent patients, the spike-reactive repertoire after vaccination was made up mainly of new vaccine-induced clones that were largely distinct from the clones induced by infection.

Library construction relied on the immunoSEQ multiplex PCR assay. TCR beta CDR3 sequencing was performed on DNA from the cultured, isolated CD4+ T cells. Per the source publication's procedure: Non-productive TCR sequences were removed, reads were trimmed to the CDR3 region, and CDR3s of at least 7 amino acids were retained. The MANAFEST web app was used to identify antigen-specific clonotypes by comparing expansion in peptide wells with expansion in reference cultures. For clones to be considered positive, expansion at FDR<0.05 versus reference and all other wells, an odds ratio above 5, and a frequency above 0.1% in two replicate wells were required. A clonotype was defined as cross-reactive if the clonotype was significantly expanded both in SARS-CoV-2 spike wells and in at least one common cold coronavirus spike condition. Using the stringdist R package, CDR3 similarity was measured by Levenshtein distance, and unrooted trees were constructed with ape in R 3.6.1. TCRdb took over this immuneACCESS table, retaining in-frame rearrangements with V and J assigned. Such tables are incomplete; in checked studies, under half of the missing clones stem from an unresolved V gene, and the remainder is unexplained. D and trimming were read from the DNA, whereas the V and J calls and clone size are those reported in that table. Within this sample are about 24,000 clones, with roughly four fifths of them counted one time only. The ten largest clonotypes hold about 15% of the sample.

The CDR3 holds 15 amino acids from the cysteine to the phenylalanine. The CDR3 DNA has 45 bases and is translated from base 1. CDR1 and CDR2, per the germline V gene, are SNHLY and FYNNEI. Trimming takes 3 bases from V and 6 bases from J, and the germline ends sit 17 bases apart. In the ViraFEST assay, PBMC were stimulated with viral peptide pools, and antigen-specific CD4+ T cell clonotypes were then identified by expansion using TCR sequencing. After less than 13 days of culture, CD4+ T cells were isolated with the EasySep CD4+ T cell isolation kit. PCR-confirmed SARS-CoV-2 infection had occurred in convalescent patients between March and December 2020, before the Alpha, Beta and Delta variants emerged in the United States. Each well held two million PBMC cultured in IMDM containing roughly 4.9% human AB serum, about 10 IU/ml IL-2 and gentamicin, along with roughly 10 ug/ml peptides. Half of the culture medium was replaced with fresh IL-2-containing medium on days 3 and 7. Unless noted otherwise, every peptide stimulation condition was grown in triplicate wells. Using Ficoll-Paque Plus gradient centrifugation, PBMC were separated from whole blood and then either used fresh or cryopreserved at -140C. The spike proteins of SARS-CoV-2 and of the common cold coronaviruses HCoV-NL63, HCoV-OC43 and HCoV-229E were spanned by overlapping peptide pools. The QIAamp micro DNA kit was used to extract genomic DNA from the cultured CD4+ T cells.

As to this clone: Its antigen remains unidentified. No quality values exist for individual bases; no much larger clone is one base distant.

The rearrangement combines TRBV2 with TRBJ1-2, with no reliable assignment of the D segment. This clonotype originated in a human donor who had a prior SARS-CoV-2 infection. The sequences come from CD4+ T cells from PBMCs cultured with SARS-CoV-2 spike peptides, collected before COVID-19 vaccination. The cell subset or site label of this sample denotes: SARS-CoV-2 spike overlapping peptide pool stimulation. The CDR3 is CASSDGWAEVNGYTF. The DNA sequence is TGTGCCAGCAGTGACGGGTGGGCAGAGGTGAATGGCTACACCTTC.